The present TCR beta chain was sequenced within a study of PD-1 blockade in classical Hodgkin lymphoma. The study's findings and limits: Those achieving complete response showed baseline diversity like newly diagnosed patients. By C4D1, diversity of CD4+ TCRs had risen significantly, whereas that of CD8+ TCRs had not.

Notes on this clone: Its antigen is undetermined.

Measured with immunoSEQ multiplex PCR; TCRdb has only the in-frame clones, and not every one. Of more than 20,000 clones listed, 65% to 90% are singletons. There was relapse after autologous stem cell transplantation in every patient, and there was variation in brentuximab vedotin exposure. This CDR3 region has 12 residues. Germline assignment: CDR1 MNHNS and CDR2 SASEGT. V was pared by 5 bases and J by 5 bases, with 9 bases between. This material consisted of peripheral blood mononuclear cells (PBMCs), taken at baseline. The chain has TRBV6-1 and TRBJ1-2; D not resolved. This TCR was sampled from a human donor with classical Hodgkin lymphoma. The CDR3 sequence is CASSSGSYGYTF. DNA for the CDR3: TGTGCCAGCAGTAGCGGGTCATATGGCTACACCTTC.